This T cell receptor (beta chain) is drawn from a study of CD8+ T cells in alopecia areata (dated by TCRdb to 2017 to 2018). Concerning the study at large: The treated patients took part in an open-label pilot trial in which moderate-to-severe alopecia areata was treated with oral tofacitinib at 5 to 10 mg twice daily. Scalp clonality was compared among normal scalp (n=4), patchy alopecia areata scalp (n=8), and alopecia totalis/universalis scalp (n=8). Disease severity in treated patients was measured with the SALT score, which quantifies the percentage of affected scalp surface area. Tofacitinib-treated patients had biopsies at baseline and at 4 and 24 weeks of treatment, with a later scalp biopsy in several patients. Human TCRbeta sequencing covered scalp tissue and sorted CD4+ and CD8+ peripheral blood T cells from patchy and totalis/universalis alopecia areata patients and healthy controls. Patients stayed on tofacitinib for 6 to 18 months and then had 6 months of follow-up off drug so that delayed response and recurrence could be assessed. TCRbeta CDR3 regions were amplified by immunoSEQ multiplex PCR with 35 Vbeta forward and 13 Jbeta reverse primers. RNA came from the PAXgene miRNA kit for fixed scalp, the miRNeasy kit for PBMCs, and the RNeasy kit for mouse skin. The study used high-throughput TCRbeta sequencing to examine T cell clonal expansion in alopecia areata, in both the C3H/HeJ mouse model and human patients.

Here is what the overall study found, with its caveats: Unlike mouse skin, where gammadelta T cells dominate, normal human skin contains resident alphabeta T cells that get sequenced too, which complicates analysis of the scalp TCR repertoire. During tofacitinib treatment, many expanded lesional clones remained in scalp and blood, and this persistence may partly explain relapse after treatment is stopped. Tofacitinib significantly decreased scalp clonality and the number of expanded CD8+ clones among the top 100 scalp clones. Shared TCR sequences between patients were less evident than in mice, which may be partly attributable to HLA diversity in the patient population. Compared with normal scalp, lesional scalp, particularly in alopecia totalis/universalis, had higher clonality and more expanded CD8+ clones, which suggests antigenic drive. Because the treated cohort was small and had just a single nonresponder, larger studies are needed to establish links between baseline CD8+ expansion and response.

Based on the germline V gene, the CDR1 and CDR2 sequences are MNHNS and SASEGT. After removal of 2 bases from V and 3 bases from J, the junction retains 12 bases not matched to a gene. The CDR3 contains 17 residues, cysteine and phenylalanine counted. Only CDR3 DNA remains: 51 bases, in frame from the first base. As concerns this clone: Its cognate antigen has yet to be identified. The input lacks base qualities; no much larger clone sits a single base away.

Interpreted using the paper, the time point label stands for: about 25 weeks on oral tofacitinib. The treatment or condition tag for this specimen amounts to: oral pan-JAK inhibitor, 5-10 mg twice daily. Lesional scalp punch biopsies and peripheral blood were obtained from alopecia areata patients. After PBMCs were isolated by density centrifugation and stained for CD3, CD4 and CD8, a FACSAria was used to sort CD4+ and CD8+ T cells. The receptor library was made with the immunoSEQ multiplex PCR assay. RNA was extracted from all samples and reverse transcribed into cDNA, which served as template for TCR sequencing. First-strand cDNA was synthesized with SuperScript III using a 2:1 mix of oligo-dT and random hexamers. A synthetic immune receptor repertoire was used to assess amplification bias, and residual bias was removed computationally. Per the source publication's procedure: Raw reads were preprocessed for error removal, and CDR3 was defined according to IMGT conventions as running from the conserved cysteine to phenylalanine. To get clonality, Shannon entropy was normalized by log2 of the number of productive unique TCRs and the result was subtracted from 1. CD4 or CD8 identity of scalp clones was inferred by cross-referencing scalp TCRbeta sequences with sorted blood CD4 and CD8 repertoires. The clones in this table, taken by TCRdb from immuneACCESS, are in-frame only. Not every clone is retained; where verified, under half of the shortfall comes from an unresolved V gene, and the cause of the rest is unknown. The V and J calls and clone size were taken over from that table, and D and trimming were inferred from the DNA. The sample table contains hundreds of thousands of clones; only one count was recorded for roughly 64% of them. The top ten clones comprise roughly 1.8% of the sample.

Here the sequenced sample was CD4+ T cells sorted from blood, taken at week 24, from a patient treated with tofacitinib. This clonotype was obtained from a human donor with alopecia areata. The rearrangement combines TRBV6-1 with TRBJ2-7; TRBD2 fits 8 bases in the junction. The CDR3 region: CASSESAGGVPLYEQYF. The DNA is TGTGCCAGCAGTGAATCGGCGGGGGGCGTCCCCCTCTACGAGCAGTACTTC.